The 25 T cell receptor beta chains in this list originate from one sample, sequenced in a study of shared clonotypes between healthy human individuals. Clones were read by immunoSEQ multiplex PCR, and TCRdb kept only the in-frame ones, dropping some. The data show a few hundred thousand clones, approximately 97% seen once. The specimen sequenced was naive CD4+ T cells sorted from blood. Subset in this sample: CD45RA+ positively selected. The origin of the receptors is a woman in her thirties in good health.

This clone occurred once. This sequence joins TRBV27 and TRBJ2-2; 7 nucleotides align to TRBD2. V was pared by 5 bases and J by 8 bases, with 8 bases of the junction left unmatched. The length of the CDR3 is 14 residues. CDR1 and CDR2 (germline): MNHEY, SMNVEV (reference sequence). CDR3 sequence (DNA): TGTGCCAGCAGTCTAGCGGCCCCCAGGGGGGAGCTGTTTTTT. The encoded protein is CASSLAAPRGELFF.

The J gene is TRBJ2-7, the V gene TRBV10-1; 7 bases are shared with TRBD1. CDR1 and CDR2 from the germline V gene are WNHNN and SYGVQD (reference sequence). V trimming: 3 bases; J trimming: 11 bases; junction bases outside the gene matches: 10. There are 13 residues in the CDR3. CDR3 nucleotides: TGCGCCAGCAGTGATTATCCCCGACAGGGCAAGTACTTC. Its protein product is CASSDYPRQGKYF.

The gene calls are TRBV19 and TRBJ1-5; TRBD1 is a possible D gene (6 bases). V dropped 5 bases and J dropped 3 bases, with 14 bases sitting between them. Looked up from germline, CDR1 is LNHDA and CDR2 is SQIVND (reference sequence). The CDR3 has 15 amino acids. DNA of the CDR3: TGTGCCAGTAGTCTCGTGACAGGCCCCAATCAGCCCCAGCATTTT. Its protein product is CASSLVTGPNQPQHF.

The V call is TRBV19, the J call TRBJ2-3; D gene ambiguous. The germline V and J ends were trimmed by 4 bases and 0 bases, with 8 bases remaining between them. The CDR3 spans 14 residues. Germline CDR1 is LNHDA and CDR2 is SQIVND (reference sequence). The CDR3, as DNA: TGTGCCAGTAGTAACAGCATTAGCACAGATACGCAGTATTTT. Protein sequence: CASSNSISTDTQYF.

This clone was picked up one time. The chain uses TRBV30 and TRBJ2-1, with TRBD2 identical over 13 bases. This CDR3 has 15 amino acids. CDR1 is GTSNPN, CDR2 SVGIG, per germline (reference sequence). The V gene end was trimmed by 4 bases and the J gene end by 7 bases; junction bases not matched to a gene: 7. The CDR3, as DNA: TGTGCCTGGACCCTGGGACTAGCGGGATTAAATGAGCAGTTCTTC. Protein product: CAWTLGLAGLNEQFF.

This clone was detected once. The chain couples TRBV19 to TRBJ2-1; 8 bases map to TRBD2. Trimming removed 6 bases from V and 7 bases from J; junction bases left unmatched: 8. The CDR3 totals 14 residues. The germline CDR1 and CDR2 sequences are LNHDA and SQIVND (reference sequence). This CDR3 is CASSPGLGYNEQFF. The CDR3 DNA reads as TGTGCCAGTAGCCCGGGACTAGGCTATAATGAGCAGTTCTTC.

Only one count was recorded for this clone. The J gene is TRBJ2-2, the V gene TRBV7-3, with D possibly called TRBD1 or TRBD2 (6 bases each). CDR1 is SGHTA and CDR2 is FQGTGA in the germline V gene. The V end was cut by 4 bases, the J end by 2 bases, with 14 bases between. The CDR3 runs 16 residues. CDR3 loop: CASSSKGGGNTGELFF. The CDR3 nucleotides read TGTGCCAGCAGCTCTAAGGGGGGCGGTAACACCGGGGAGCTGTTTTTT.

CDR3 sequence: CASSLGSLAEAFF. CDR3 sequence (DNA): TGTGCCAGCAGTCTTGGGTCCCTAGCTGAAGCTTTCTTT. This rearrangement joins TRBV28 to TRBJ1-1; no reliable D call. There are 13 residues in the CDR3. Per the germline V gene, CDR1 is MDHEN and CDR2 is SYDVKM. The V end was cut by 5 bases, the J end by 6 bases, with 13 bases between.

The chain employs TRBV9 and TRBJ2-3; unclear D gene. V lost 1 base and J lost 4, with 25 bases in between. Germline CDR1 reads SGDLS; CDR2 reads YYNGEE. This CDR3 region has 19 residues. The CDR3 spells CASSVTAEPGFVTADTQYF. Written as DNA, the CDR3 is TGTGCCAGCAGCGTAACCGCGGAACCAGGTTTTGTGACGGCAGATACGCAGTATTTT.

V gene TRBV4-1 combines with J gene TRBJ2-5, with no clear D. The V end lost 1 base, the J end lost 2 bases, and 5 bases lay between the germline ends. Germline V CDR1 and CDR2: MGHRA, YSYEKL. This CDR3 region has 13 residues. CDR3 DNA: TGCGCCAGCAGCCAAGGGTTTCAAGAGACCCAGTACTTC. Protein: CASSQGFQETQYF.

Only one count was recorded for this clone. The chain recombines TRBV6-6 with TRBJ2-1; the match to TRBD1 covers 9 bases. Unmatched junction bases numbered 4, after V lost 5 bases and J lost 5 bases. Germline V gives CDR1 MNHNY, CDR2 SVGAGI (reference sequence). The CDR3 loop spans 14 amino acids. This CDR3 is CASSPGQGDNEQFF. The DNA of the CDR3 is TGTGCCAGCAGTCCGGGACAGGGTGACAATGAGCAGTTCTTC.

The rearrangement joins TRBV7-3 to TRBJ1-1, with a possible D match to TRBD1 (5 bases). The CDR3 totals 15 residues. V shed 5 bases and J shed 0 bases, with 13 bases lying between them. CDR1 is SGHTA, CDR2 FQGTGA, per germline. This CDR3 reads CASSPSRTLNTEAFF. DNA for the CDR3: TGTGCCAGCAGCCCTTCCAGGACATTGAACACTGAAGCTTTCTTT.

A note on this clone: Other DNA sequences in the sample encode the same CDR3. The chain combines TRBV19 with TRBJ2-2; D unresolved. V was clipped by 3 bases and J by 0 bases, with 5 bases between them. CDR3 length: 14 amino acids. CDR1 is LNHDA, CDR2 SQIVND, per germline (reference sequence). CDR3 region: CASSIGPNTGELFF. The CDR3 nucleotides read TGTGCCAGTAGTATCGGACCGAACACCGGGGAGCTGTTTTTT.

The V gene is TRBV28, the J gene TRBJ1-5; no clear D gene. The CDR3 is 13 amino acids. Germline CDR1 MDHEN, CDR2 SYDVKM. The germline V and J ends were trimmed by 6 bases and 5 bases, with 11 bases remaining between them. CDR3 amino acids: CASSHDGYQPQHF. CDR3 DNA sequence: TGTGCCAGCAGCCACGATGGCTATCAGCCCCAGCATTTT.

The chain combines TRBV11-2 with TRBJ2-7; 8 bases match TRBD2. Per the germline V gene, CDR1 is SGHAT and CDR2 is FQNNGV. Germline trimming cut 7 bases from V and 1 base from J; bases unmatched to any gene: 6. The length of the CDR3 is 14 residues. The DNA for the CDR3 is TGTGCCAGCACTACAACGGGGGGGTCCTACGAGCAGTACTTC. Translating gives CASTTTGGSYEQYF.

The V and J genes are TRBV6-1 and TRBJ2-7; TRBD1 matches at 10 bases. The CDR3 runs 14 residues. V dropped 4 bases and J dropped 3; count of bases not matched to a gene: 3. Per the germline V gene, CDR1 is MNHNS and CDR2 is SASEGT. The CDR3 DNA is TGTGCCAGCAGTGCGGACAGGGGGTACTACGAGCAGTACTTC. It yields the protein CASSADRGYYEQYF.

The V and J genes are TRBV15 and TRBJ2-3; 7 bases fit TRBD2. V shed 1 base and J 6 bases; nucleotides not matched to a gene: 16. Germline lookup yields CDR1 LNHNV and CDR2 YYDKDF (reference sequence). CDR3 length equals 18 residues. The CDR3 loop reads CATSRARREFVLGDTQYF. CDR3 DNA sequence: TGTGCCACCAGCAGAGCACGGCGGGAGTTCGTTTTAGGGGATACGCAGTATTTT.

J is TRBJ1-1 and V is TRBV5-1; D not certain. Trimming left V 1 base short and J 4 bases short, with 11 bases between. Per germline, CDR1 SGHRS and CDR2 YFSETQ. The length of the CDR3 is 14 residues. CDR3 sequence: CASSLSEQPTEAFF. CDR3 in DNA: TGCGCCAGCAGCTTGTCGGAACAGCCCACTGAAGCTTTCTTT.

CDR3 coding DNA: TGTGCCAGCAGCCCACGGACAGGGCAAGAGACCCAGTACTTC. Residues: CASSPRTGQETQYF. The genes are TRBV11-2 and TRBJ2-5; 8 bases are a match to TRBD1. J was trimmed by 2 bases and V by 5 bases; bases with no gene match: 4. The CDR3 contains 14 residues. Germline CDR1 and CDR2: SGHAT and FQNNGV.

The CDR3 nucleotides read TGTGCCAGCAGCCAAGAACGTCGGCAGTACAATGAGCAGTTCTTC. This encodes CASSQERRQYNEQFF. The V gene is TRBV14, the J gene TRBJ2-1, with D uncertain. The CDR3 extends over 15 amino acids. The germline V and J ends were trimmed by 0 bases and 4 bases, with 10 bases remaining between them. Germline CDR1 reads SGHDN; CDR2 reads FVKESK.

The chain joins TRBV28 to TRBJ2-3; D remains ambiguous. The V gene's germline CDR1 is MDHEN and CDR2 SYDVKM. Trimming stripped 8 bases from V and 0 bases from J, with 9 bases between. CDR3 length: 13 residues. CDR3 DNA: TGTGCCAGCGGCTCAGCCAGCACAGATACGCAGTATTTT. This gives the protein CASGSASTDTQYF.

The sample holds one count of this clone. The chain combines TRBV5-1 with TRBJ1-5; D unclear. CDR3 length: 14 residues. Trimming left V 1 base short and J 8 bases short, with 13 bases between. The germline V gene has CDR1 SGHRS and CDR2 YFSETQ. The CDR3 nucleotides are TGCGCCAGCAGCTTGCAAGGCACCGGGGAGCCCCAGCATTTT. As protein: CASSLQGTGEPQHF.

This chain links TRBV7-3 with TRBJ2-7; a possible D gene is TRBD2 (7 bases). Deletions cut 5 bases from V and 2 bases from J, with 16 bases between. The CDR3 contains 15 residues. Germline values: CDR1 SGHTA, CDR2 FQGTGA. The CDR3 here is CASSLEAGAAYEQYF. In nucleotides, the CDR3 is TGTGCCAGCAGCCTCGAGGCGGGGGCGGCCTACGAGCAGTACTTC.

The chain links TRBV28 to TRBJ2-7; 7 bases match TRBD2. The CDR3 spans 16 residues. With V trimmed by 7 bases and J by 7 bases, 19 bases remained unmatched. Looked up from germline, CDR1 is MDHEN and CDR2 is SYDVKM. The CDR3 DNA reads TGTGCCAGCACCAGAAACCGGGACTACCTGAACTGGGAGCAGTACTTC. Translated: CASTRNRDYLNWEQYF.

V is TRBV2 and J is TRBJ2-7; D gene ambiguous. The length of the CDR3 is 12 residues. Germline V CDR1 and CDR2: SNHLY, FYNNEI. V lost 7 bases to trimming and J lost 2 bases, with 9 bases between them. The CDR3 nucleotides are TGTGCCAGCAAGCAGGAAACCTACGAGCAGTACTTC. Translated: CASKQETYEQYF.